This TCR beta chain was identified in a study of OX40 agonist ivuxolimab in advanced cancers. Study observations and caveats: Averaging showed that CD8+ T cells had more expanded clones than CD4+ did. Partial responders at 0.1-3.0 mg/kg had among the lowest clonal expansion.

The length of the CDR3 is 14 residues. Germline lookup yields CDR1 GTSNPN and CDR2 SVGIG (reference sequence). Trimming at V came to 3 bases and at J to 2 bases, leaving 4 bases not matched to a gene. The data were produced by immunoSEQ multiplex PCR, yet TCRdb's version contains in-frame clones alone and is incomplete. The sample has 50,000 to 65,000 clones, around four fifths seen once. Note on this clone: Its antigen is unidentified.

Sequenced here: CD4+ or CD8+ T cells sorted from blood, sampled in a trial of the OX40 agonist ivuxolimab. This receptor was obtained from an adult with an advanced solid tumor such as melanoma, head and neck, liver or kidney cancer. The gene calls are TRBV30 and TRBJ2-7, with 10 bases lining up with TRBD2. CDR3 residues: CAWRATSGAYEQYF. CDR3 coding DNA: TGTGCCTGGAGGGCAACTAGCGGGGCCTACGAGCAGTACTTC.